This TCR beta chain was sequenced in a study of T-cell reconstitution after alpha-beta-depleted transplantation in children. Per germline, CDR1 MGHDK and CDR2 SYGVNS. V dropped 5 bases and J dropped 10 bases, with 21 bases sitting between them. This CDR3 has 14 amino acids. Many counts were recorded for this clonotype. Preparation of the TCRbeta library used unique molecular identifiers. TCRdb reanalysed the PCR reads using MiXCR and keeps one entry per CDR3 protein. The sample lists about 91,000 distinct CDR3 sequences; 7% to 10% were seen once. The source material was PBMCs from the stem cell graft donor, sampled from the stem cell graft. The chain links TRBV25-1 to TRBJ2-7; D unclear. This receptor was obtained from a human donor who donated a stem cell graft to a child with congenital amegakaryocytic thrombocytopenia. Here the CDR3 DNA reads TGTGCCAGCAGTAATCCCATGGGCAGCAGCGAACAGTACTTC. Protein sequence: CASSNPMGSSEQYF.